This entry lists 8 T cell receptor beta chains sequenced from one sample in a study of naive and memory T cell subsets. An equimolar mix of two oligonucleotides served as the beta constant-region primer for TRBC1 and TRBC2. TCRdb reprocessed the UMI-ligation and nested PCR reads via MiXCR and lists one record per CDR3 protein. The table has tens of thousands of distinct CDR3 sequences, 6% to 7.5% seen once. Sequenced sample: central memory CD4+ T cells from blood. All receptors derive from a human donor in good health.

This clonotype has a count of ten or more. The chain couples TRBV12-3 or TRBV12-4 to TRBJ2-1, with TRBD1 as a possible D gene (6 bases). CDR3 length equals 14 residues. The V end was cut by 5 bases, the J end by 8 bases, with 16 bases between. The CDR3 nucleotides are TGTGCCAGCAGTACACAACAGGGCCTGGATGAGCAGTTCTTC. Translation gives CASSTQQGLDEQFF.

The chain recombines TRBV20-1 with TRBJ1-2, with D tentatively TRBD1 (6 bases). Germline-derived CDR1 and CDR2 are DFQATT and SNEGSKA (reference sequence). The CDR3 contains 11 residues. V was shortened by 3 bases and J by 9 bases, with 11 bases between the two germline ends. The CDR3 here is CSASKQGRYTF. Here the CDR3 DNA reads TGCAGTGCTAGCAAACAGGGTCGCTACACCTTC.

The CDR3, as DNA: TGCAGTGCCAAAACGCGGGGGGGCCTAGAGCAGTTCTTC. Amino acids: CSAKTRGGLEQFF. V is TRBV20-1 and J is TRBJ2-1; 9 positions match TRBD2. J lost 10 bases, V lost 6 bases, and 10 bases had no gene match. CDR1 and CDR2 (germline): DFQATT, SNEGSKA (reference sequence). The CDR3 has 13 amino acids.

This clonotype was counted at least ten times. This chain links TRBV25-1 with TRBJ1-3, with D possibly TRBD1 on 5 matching bases. The CDR3 runs 13 residues. Trimming pared 1 base from V and 7 bases from J, leaving 8 bases between. Germline V CDR1 and CDR2: MGHDK, SYGVNS. The CDR3 loop is CASSEFEGNTIYF. As DNA, the CDR3 is TGTGCCAGCAGTGAATTTGAGGGGAACACCATATATTTT.

This clonotype has just one count. The V and J genes are TRBV6-2 or TRBV6-3 and TRBJ2-2; no definite D call. The CDR3 contains 14 residues. Germline V gene sequence: CDR1 MNHEY, CDR2 SVGEGT. Trimming pared 10 bases from V and 1 base from J, leaving 13 bases between. The CDR3 region is CANSVTWNTGELFF. DNA for the CDR3: TGTGCCAACTCAGTTACATGGAACACCGGGGAGCTGTTTTTT.

For this clonotype: This could be a read error, since a much larger clone is one nucleotide away. Here the CDR3 reads CSSKRGTEQFF. CDR3 sequence (DNA): TGCAGCTCCAAACGGGGTACTGAGCAGTTCTTC. The J gene is TRBJ2-1, the V gene TRBV20-1; possible D gene TRBD2, 5 bases. The CDR3 is 11 residues long. Germline CDR1 is DFQATT and CDR2 is SNEGSKA (reference sequence).

The rearrangement uses TRBV5-5 and TRBJ2-7, with TRBD2 matching over 11 bases. CDR1 SGHKS and CDR2 YYEKEE come from the germline V gene (reference sequence). The CDR3 is made up of 15 amino acids. V shed 5 bases and J 0 bases; nucleotides not matched to a gene: 4. Here the CDR3 DNA reads TGTGCCAGCAGAGCAGGGACTAGCGGCTCCTACGAGCAGTACTTC. The encoded protein is CASRAGTSGSYEQYF.

The sample holds many counts of this clonotype. CDR3 amino acids: CASSPSGGYEQFF. The CDR3, as DNA: TGTGCCAGCAGTCCTAGCGGGGGCTATGAGCAGTTCTTC. J is TRBJ2-1 and V is TRBV11-2; 10 bases agree with TRBD2. V shed 6 bases, J shed 8 bases, and the junction held 4 bases outside the gene matches. Germline V lookup: CDR1 SGHAT, CDR2 FQNNGV. The CDR3 consists of 13 residues.